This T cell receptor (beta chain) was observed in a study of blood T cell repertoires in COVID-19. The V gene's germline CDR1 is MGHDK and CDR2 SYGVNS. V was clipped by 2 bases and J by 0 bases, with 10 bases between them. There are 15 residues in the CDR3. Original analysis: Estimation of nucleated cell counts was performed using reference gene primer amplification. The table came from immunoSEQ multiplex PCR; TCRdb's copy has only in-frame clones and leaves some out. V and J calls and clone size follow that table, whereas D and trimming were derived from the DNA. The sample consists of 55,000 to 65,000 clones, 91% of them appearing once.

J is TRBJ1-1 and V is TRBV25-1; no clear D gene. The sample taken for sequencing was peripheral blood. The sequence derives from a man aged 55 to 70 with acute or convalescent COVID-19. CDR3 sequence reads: CASSEHGEMNTEAFF. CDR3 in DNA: TGTGCCAGCAGTGAACACGGTGAGATGAACACTGAAGCTTTCTTT. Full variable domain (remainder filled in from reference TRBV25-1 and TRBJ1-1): EADIYQTPRYLVIGTGKKITLECSQTMGHDKMYWYQQDPGMELHLIHYSYGVNSTEKGDLSSESTVSRIRTEHFPLTLESARPSHTSQYLCASSEHGEMNTEAFFGQGTRLTVV.